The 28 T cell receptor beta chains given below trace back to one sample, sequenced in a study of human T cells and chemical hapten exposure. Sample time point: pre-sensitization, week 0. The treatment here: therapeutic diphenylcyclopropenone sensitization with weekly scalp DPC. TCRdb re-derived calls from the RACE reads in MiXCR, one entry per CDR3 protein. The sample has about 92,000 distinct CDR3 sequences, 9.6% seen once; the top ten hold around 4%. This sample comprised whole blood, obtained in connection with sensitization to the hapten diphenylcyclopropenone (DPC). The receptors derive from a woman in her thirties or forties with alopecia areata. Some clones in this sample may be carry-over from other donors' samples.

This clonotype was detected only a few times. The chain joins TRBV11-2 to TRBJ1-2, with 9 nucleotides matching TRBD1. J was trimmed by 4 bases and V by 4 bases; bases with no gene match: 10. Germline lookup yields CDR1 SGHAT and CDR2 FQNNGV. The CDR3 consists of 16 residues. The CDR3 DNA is TGTGCCAGCAGCTCCGCCCTGACAGGGGGTGTCTATGGCTACACCTTC. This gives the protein CASSSALTGGVYGYTF.

The CDR3 nucleotides read TGTGCCAGCAGTTTAGCGAGTAAAGGGGGAAACACCATATATTTT. As protein: CASSLASKGGNTIYF. This rearrangement joins TRBV12-3 or TRBV12-4 to TRBJ1-3; D is undetermined. V was shortened by 0 bases and J by 4 bases, with 10 bases between the two germline ends. The CDR3 length is 15 residues.

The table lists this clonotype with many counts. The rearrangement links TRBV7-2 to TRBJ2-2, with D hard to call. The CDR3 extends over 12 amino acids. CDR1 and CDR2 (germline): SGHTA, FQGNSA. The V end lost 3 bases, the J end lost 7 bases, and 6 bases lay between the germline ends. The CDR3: CASSLFNGELFF. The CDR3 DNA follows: TGTGCCAGCAGCTTGTTCAACGGGGAGCTGTTTTTT.

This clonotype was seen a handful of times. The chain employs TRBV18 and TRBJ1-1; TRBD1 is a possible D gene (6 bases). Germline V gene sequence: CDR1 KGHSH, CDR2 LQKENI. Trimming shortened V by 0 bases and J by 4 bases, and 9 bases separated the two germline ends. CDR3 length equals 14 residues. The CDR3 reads CASSPPGGGTEAFF. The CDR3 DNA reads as TGTGCCAGCTCACCACCAGGGGGTGGCACTGAAGCTTTCTTT.

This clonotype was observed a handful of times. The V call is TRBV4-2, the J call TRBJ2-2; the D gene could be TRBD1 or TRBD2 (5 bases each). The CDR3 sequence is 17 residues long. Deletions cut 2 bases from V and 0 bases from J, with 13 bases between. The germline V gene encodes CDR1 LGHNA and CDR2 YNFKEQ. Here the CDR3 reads CASSQHSGTANTGELFF. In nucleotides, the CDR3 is TGTGCCAGCAGCCAACATTCCGGGACCGCGAACACCGGGGAGCTGTTTTTT.

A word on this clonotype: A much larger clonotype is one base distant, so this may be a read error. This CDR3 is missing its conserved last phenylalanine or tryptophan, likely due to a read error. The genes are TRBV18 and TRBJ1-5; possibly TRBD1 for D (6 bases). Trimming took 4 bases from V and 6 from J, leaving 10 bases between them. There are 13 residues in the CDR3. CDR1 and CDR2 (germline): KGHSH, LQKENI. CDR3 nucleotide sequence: TGTGCCAGCTCACTCGGGGGCGGTCAGCCCCAGCATTCT. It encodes CASSLGGGQPQHS.

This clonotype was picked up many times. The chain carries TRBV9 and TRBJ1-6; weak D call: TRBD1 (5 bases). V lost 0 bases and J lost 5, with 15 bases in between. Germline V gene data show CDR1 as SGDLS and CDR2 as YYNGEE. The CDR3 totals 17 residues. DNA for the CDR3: TGTGCCAGCAGCGTAGCTCAATGGACAACTAATAATTCACCCCTCCACTTT. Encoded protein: CASSVAQWTTNNSPLHF.

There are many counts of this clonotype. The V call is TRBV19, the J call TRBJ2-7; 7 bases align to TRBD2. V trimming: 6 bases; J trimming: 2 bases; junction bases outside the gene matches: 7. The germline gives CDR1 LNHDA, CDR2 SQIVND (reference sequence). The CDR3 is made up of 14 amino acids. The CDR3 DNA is TGTGCCAGTAGCCCGACCGCGGGGGCCTACGAGCAGTACTTC. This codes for CASSPTAGAYEQYF.

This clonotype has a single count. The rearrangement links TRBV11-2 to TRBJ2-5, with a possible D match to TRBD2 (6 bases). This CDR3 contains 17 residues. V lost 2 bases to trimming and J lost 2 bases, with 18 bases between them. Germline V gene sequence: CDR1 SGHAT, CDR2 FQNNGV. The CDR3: CASSLHLWRELQETQYF. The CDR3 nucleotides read TGTGCCAGCAGCTTACACCTTTGGCGGGAACTACAAGAGACCCAGTACTTC.

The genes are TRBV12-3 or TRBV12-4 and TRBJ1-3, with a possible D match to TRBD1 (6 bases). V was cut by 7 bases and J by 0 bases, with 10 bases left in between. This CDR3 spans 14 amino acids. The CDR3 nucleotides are TGTGCCAGCACAGGGGCAGCCTCTGGAAACACCATATATTTT. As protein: CASTGAASGNTIYF.

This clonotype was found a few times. Here the CDR3 reads CASSLFGTQYF. The CDR3 DNA reads TGTGCCAGCAGTTTGTTCGGTACGCAGTATTTT. This chain links TRBV27 with TRBJ2-3; the D is unclear. The CDR3 is 11 residues long. Trimming pared 3 bases from V and 8 bases from J, leaving 6 bases between. Germline assignment: CDR1 MNHEY and CDR2 SMNVEV (reference sequence).

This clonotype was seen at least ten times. The CDR3 region has the DNA TGTGCCAGCAGCCAAGATCTAGCGGGGAGAGGGCAGTTCTTC. Its translation: CASSQDLAGRGQFF. J is TRBJ2-1 and V is TRBV14; 9 bases align to TRBD2. V shed 0 bases and J 12 bases; nucleotides not matched to a gene: 6. This CDR3 contains 14 residues. Germline V gene lookup returns CDR1 SGHDN and CDR2 FVKESK. Full variable domain (outside the CDR3, taken from reference TRBV14 and TRBJ2-1): EAGVTQFPSHSVIEKGQTVTLRCDPISGHDNLYWYRRVMGKEIKFLLHFVKESKQDESGMPNNRFLAERTGGTYSTLKVQPAELEDSGVYFCASSQDLAGRGQFFGPGTRLTVL.

The CDR3 region is CASSSAGNYAYEQYF. CDR3 DNA sequence: TGCGCCAGCAGCTCGGCAGGGAATTACGCCTACGAGCAGTACTTC. The rearrangement uses TRBV5-1 and TRBJ2-7, with D perhaps matching TRBD1 (5 bases). The CDR3 contains 15 residues. V dropped 3 bases and J dropped 2 bases, with 15 bases sitting between them. Germline CDR1 reads SGHRS; CDR2 reads YFSETQ. The full variable domain, in which reference TRBV5-1 and TRBJ2-7 provide the parts outside the CDR3, is KAGVTQTPRYLIKTRGQQVTLSCSPISGHRSVSWYQQTPGQGLQFLFEYFSETQRNKGNFPGRFSGRQFSNSRSEMNVSTLELGDSALYLCASSSAGNYAYEQYFGPGTRLTVT.

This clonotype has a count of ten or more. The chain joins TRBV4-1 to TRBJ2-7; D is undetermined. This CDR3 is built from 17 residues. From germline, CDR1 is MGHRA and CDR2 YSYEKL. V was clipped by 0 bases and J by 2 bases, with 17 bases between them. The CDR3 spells CASSQEPLSNSAYEQYF. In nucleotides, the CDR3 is TGCGCCAGCAGCCAAGAACCACTATCCAACTCGGCCTACGAGCAGTACTTC.

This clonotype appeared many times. The CDR3 reads CASSIAGTSGTGELFF. CDR3 in DNA: TGTGCCAGTAGTATTGCCGGGACTAGCGGTACCGGGGAGCTGTTTTTT. This sequence joins TRBV19 and TRBJ2-2; 11 nucleotides align to TRBD2. The trim removed 3 bases at V and 5 bases at J, leaving 5 bases unmatched. This CDR3 spans 16 amino acids. Germline CDR1 reads LNHDA; CDR2 reads SQIVND (reference sequence).

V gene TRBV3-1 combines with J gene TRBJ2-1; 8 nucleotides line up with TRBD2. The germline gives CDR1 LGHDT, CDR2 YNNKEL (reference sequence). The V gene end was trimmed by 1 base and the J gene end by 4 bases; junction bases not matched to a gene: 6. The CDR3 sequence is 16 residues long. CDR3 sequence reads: CASSQAGGGNYNEQFF. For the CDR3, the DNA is TGTGCCAGCAGCCAAGCTGGCGGGGGGAATTACAATGAGCAGTTCTTC.

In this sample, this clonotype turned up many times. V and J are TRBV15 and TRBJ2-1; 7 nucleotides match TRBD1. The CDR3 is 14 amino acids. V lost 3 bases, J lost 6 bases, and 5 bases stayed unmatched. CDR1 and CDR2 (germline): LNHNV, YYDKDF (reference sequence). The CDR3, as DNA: TGTGCCACCAGCAGTGACAGGGCGGGCAATGAGCAGTTCTTC. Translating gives CATSSDRAGNEQFF.

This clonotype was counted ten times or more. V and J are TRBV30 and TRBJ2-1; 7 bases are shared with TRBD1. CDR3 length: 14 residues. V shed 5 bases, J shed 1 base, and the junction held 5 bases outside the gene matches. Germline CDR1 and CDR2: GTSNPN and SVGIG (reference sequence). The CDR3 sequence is CAWEAGGSYNEQFF. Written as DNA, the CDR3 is TGTGCCTGGGAGGCAGGGGGTTCCTACAATGAGCAGTTCTTC.

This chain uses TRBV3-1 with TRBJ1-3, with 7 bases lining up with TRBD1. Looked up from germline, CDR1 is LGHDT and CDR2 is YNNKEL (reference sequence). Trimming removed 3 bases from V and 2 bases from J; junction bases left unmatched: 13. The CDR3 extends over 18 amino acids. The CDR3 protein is CASSQKLSGGTAGNTIYF. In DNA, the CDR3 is TGTGCCAGCAGCCAGAAATTGTCAGGGGGGACTGCTGGAAACACCATATATTTT.

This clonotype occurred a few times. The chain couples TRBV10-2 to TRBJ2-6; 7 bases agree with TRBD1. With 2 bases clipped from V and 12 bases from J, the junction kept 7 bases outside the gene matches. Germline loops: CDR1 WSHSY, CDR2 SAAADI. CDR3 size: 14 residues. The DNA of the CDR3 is TGCGCCAGCAGTGAGCAGGGGGAAATACGCGTCCTGACTTTC. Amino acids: CASSEQGEIRVLTF.

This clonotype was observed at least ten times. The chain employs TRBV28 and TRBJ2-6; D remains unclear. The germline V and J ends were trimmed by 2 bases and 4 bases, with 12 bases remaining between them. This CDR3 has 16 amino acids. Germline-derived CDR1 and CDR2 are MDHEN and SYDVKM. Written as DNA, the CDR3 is TGTGCCAGCAGTTTAATGGGGATAACCGGGGCCAACGTCCTGACTTTC. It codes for CASSLMGITGANVLTF.

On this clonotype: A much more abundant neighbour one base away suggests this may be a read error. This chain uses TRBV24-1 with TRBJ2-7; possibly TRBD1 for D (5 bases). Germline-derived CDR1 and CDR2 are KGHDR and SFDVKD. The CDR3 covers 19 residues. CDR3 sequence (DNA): TGTACCACCAGTGATTTGGACCCGCTTCACAGGCCGCCTTTATACGAGCAGTACTTC. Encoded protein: CTTSDLDPLHRPPLYEQYF.

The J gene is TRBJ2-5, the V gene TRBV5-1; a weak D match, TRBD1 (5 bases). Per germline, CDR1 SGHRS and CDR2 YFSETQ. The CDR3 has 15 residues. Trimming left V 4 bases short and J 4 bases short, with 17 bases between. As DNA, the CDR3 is TGCGCCAGCAGCCAGGAGTCTAGTAGGGGAGAGACCCAGTACTTC. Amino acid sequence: CASSQESSRGETQYF.

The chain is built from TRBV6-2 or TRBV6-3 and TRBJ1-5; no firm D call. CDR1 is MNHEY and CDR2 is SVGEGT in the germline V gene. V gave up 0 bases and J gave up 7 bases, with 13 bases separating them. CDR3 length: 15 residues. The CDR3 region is CASSYSSVGNQPQHF. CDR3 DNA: TGTGCCAGCAGTTACTCGTCCGTCGGAAACCAGCCCCAGCATTTT.

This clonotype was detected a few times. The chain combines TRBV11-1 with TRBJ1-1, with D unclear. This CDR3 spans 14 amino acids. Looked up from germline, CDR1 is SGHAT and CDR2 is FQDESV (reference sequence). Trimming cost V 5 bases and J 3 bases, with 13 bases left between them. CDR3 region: CASSQTTDYTEAFF. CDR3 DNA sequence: TGTGCCAGCAGCCAGACCACGGACTACACTGAAGCTTTCTTT.

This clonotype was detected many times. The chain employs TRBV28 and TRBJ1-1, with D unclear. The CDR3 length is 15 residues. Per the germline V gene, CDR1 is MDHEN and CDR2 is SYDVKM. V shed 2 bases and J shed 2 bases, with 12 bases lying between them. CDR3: CASSLMVKVNTEAFF. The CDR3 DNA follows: TGTGCCAGCAGTTTAATGGTAAAGGTCAACACTGAAGCTTTCTTT. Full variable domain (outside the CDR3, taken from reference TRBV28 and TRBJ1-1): DVKVTQSSRYLVKRTGEKVFLECVQDMDHENMFWYRQDPGLGLRLIYFSYDVKMKEKGDIPEGYSVSREKKERFSLILESASTNQTSMYLCASSLMVKVNTEAFFGQGTRLTVV.

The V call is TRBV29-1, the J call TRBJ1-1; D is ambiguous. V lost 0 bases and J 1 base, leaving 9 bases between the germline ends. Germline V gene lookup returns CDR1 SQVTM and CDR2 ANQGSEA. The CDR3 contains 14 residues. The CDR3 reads CSVEETSQNTEAFF. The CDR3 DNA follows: TGCAGCGTTGAAGAGACATCGCAGAACACTGAAGCTTTCTTT.

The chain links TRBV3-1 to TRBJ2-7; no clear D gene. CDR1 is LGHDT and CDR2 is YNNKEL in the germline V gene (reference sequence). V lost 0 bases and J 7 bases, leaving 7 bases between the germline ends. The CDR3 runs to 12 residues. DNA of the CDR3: TGTGCCAGCAGCCAAGAACCGAGAGAGCAGTACTTC. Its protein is CASSQEPREQYF.